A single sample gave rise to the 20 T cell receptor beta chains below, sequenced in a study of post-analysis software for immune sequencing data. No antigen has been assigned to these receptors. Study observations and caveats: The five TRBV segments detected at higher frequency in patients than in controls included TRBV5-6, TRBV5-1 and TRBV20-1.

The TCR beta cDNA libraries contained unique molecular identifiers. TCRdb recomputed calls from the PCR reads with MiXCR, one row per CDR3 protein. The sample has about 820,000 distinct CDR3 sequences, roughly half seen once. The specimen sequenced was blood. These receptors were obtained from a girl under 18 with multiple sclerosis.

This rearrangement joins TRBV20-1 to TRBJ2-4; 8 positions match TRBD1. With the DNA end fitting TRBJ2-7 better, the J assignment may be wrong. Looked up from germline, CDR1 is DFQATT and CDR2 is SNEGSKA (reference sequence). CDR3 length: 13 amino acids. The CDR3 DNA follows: TGCAGTGCGGCCATCACAGGGGGCTACGAGCAGTACTTC. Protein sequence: CSAAITGGYEQYF.

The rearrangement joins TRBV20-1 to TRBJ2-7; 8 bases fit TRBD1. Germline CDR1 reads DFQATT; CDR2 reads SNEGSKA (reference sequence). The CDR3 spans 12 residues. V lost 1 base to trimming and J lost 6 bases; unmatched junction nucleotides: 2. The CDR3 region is CSARVTGAEQYF. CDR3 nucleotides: TGCAGTGCTAGAGTGACAGGGGCCGAGCAGTACTTC.

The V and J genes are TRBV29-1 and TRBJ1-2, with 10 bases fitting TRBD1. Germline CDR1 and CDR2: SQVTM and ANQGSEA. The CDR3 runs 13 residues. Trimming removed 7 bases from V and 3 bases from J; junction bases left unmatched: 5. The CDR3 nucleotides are TGCAGCGGGGACAGGGGTCCCGACTATGGCTACACCTTC. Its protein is CSGDRGPDYGYTF.

CDR3 DNA: TGTGCCAGCAGTTACTCGAACGGCCAAGAGACCCAGTACTTC. It is translated as CASSYSNGQETQYF. The chain links TRBV6-2 or TRBV6-3 to TRBJ2-5; no clear D gene. The germline V gene has CDR1 MNHEY and CDR2 SVGEGT. The CDR3 covers 14 residues. The ends were cut back, 0 bases at V and 1 base at J, with 6 bases in the middle.

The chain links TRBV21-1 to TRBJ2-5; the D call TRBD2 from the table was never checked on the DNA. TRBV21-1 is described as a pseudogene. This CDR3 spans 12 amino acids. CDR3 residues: CASSPEGQTQYF. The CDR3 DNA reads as TGTGCCAGCAGCCCGGAAGGGCAGACCCAGTACTTC.

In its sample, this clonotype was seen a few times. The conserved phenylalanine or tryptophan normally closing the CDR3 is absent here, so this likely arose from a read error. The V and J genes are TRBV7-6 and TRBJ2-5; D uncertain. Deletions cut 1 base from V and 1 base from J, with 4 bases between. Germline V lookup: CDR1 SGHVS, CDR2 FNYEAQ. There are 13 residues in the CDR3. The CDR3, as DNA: TGTGCCAGCAGCTTAGGATCCCAAGAGACCCAGTACGTC. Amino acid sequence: CASSLGSQETQYV.

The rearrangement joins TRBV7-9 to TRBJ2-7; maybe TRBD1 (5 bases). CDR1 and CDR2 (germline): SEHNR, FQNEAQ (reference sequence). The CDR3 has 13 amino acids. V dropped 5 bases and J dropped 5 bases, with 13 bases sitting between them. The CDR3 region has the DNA TGTGCCAGCAGCCTACAGACAGAGGACGAGCAGTACTTC. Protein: CASSLQTEDEQYF. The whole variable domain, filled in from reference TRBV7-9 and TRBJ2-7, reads DTGVSQNPRHKITKRGQNVTFRCDPISEHNRLYWYRQTLGQGPEFLTYFQNEAQLEKSRLLSDRFSAERPKGSFSTLEIQRTEQGDSAMYLCASSLQTEDEQYFGPGTRLTVT.

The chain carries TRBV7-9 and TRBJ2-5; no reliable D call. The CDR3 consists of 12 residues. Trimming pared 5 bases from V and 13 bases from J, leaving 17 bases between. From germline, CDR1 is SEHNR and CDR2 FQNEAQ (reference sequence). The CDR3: CASSPGQLASYF. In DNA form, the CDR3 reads TGTGCCAGCAGCCCCGGCCAACTCGCGTCGTACTTC.

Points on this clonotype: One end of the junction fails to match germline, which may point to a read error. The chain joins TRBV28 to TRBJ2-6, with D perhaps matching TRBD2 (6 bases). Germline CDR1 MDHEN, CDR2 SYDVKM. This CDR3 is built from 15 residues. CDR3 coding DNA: TGTGCCAGCATTGGGACTCACCCTGGGGCCGACGTCCTGACTTTC. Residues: CASIGTHPGADVLTF.

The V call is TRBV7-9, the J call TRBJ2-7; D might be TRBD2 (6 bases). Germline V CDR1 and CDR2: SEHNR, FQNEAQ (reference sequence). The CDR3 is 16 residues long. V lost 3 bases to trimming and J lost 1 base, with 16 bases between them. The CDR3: CASSFPTGTGSYEQYF. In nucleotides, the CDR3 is TGTGCCAGCAGCTTTCCGACCGGGACTGGATCCTACGAGCAGTACTTC.

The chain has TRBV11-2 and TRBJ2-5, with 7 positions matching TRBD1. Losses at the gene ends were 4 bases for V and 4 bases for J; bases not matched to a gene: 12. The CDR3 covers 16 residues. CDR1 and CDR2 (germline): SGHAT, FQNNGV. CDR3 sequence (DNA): TGTGCCAGCAGCTCACCGGACAGGCCCCGCGGAGAGACCCAGTACTTC. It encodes CASSSPDRPRGETQYF.

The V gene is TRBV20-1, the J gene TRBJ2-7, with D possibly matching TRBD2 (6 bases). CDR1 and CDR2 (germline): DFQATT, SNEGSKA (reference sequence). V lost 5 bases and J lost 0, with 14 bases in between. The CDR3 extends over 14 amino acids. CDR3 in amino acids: CSASSRGRSYEQYF. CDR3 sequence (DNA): TGCAGTGCTTCCTCGCGGGGCCGCTCCTACGAGCAGTACTTC.

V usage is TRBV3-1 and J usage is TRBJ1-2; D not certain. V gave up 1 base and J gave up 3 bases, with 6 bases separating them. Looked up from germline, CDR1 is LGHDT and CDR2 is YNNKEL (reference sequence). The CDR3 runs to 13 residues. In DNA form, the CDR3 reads TGTGCCAGCAGCCAAGTTCGGGACTATGGCTACACCTTC. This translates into CASSQVRDYGYTF.

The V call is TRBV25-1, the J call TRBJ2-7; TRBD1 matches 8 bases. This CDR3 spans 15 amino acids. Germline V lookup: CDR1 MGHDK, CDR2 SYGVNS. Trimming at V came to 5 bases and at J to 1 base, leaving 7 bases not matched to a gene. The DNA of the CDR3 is TGTGCCAGCAGTTGGAAGACAGGGGTTTCCTACGAGCAGTACTTC. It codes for CASSWKTGVSYEQYF.

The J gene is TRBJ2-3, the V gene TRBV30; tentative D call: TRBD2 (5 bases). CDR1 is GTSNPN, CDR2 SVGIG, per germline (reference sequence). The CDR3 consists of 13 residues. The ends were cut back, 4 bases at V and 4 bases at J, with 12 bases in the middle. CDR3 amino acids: CAWTVGVADTQYF. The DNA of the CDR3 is TGTGCCTGGACGGTCGGGGTAGCAGATACGCAGTATTTT.

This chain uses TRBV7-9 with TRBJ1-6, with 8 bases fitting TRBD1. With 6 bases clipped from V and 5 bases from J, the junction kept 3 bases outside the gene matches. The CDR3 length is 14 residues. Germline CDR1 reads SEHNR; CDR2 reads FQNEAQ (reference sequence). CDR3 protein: CASRQGQDNSPLHF. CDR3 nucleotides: TGTGCCAGCAGACAGGGACAGGATAATTCACCCCTCCACTTT.

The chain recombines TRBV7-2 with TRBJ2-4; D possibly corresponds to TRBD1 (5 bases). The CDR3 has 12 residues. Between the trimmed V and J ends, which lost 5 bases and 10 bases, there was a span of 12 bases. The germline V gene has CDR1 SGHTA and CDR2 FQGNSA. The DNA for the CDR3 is TGTGCCAGCAGCAAACCGAAGGGGATTCAGTACTTC. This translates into CASSKPKGIQYF.

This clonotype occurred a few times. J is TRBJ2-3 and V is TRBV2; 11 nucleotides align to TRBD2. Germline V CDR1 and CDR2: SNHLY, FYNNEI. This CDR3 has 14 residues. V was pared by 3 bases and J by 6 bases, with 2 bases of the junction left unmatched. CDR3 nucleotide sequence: TGTGCCAGCAGTGATAGGACTAGCGGGGATACGCAGTATTTT. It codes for CASSDRTSGDTQYF.

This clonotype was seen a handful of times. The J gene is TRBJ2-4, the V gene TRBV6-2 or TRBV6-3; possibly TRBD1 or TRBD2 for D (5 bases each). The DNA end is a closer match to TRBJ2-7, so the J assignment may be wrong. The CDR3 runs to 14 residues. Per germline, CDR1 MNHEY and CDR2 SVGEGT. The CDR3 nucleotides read TGTGCCAGCAGTTACGGGGGTGGAGAAGGCGAGCAGTACTTC. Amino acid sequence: CASSYGGGEGEQYF.

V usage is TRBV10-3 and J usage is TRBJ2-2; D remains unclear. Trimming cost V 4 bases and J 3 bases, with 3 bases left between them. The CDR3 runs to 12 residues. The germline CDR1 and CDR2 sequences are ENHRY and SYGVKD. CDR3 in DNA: TGTGCCATCAGTGGCTACACCGGGGAGCTGTTTTTT. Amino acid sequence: CAISGYTGELFF.